This T cell receptor beta chain was obtained from a study of patients and donors after allogeneic stem cell transplantation. This clonotype was detected only a few times. J gave up 6 bases and V 5 bases, and 5 bases lay outside the gene matches. CDR3 length equals 15 residues. Germline V CDR1 and CDR2: MRHNA, SNTAGT. TCRdb passed the RT-PCR reads through MiXCR, listing each CDR3 protein once. Here the sample spans hundreds of thousands of distinct CDR3 sequences, approximately 16% being singletons. The clonotype comes from a human donor who was either an allogeneic HSCT recipient or a stem cell or donor lymphocyte infusion donor (not recorded which). It is not recorded whose cells these are; they may come from a transplant donor. The rearrangement joins TRBV6-4 to TRBJ2-1, with 12 bases identical to TRBD2. Sequenced material: blood, either unsorted or a sorted T cell fraction (not recorded which). The CDR3 DNA sequence: TGTGCCAGCAGTCAGACTAGCGGGAGCATCAATGAGCAGTTCTTC. Translated, it gives CASSQTSGSINEQFF.